This T cell receptor beta chain was observed in a study of blood T cell repertoires in COVID-19. Study in general: Whether acute or convalescent, the COVID-19 samples came from the United States, Italy and Spain.

Original handling: Estimates of nucleated cell counts were drawn from the amplification of reference gene primers. Some clones are missing from TCRdb's copy, which holds only in-frame ones; the method was immunoSEQ multiplex PCR. That table is the source of V, J and clone size, and D and trimming were worked out from the DNA. Among 400,000 to 550,000 clones listed, 87% were seen once. Deletions cut 1 base from V and 5 bases from J, with 11 bases between. Germline-derived CDR1 and CDR2 are LGHNA and YNFKEQ. This CDR3 region has 15 residues. The cohort comprised adults aged about 18 to 90 years residing in 24 US areas. Grouping used clinical history reported by participants in a survey and questionnaire.

The sample taken for sequencing was PBMCs or T cells enriched from blood (not recorded which). This clonotype originated in a woman younger than 30 with acute COVID-19. The rearrangement links TRBV4-2 to TRBJ1-4; tentative D call: TRBD1 (6 bases). This CDR3 is CASSQAGTGNEKLFF. The CDR3 DNA reads as TGTGCCAGCAGCCAAGCGGGAACAGGGAATGAAAAACTGTTTTTT.